These 14 T cell receptor beta chains were all obtained from the same sample, sequenced in a study of blood T cell repertoires in COVID-19. The method was immunoSEQ multiplex PCR; TCRdb's version includes in-frame clones alone and lacks a portion of them. The sample lists 300,000 to 400,000 clones, around 88% occurring once. The sequenced material came from peripheral blood. The receptors stem from a woman in her 30s with COVID-19, enrolled during active disease.

This rearrangement joins TRBV9 to TRBJ1-5, with D possibly being TRBD1 (5 bases). The CDR3 extends over 15 amino acids. Germline loops: CDR1 SGDLS, CDR2 YYNGEE. Deletions cut 0 bases from V and 9 bases from J, with 16 bases between. The CDR3: CASSVDMQEGRPQHF. CDR3 bases: TGTGCCAGCAGCGTAGATATGCAGGAGGGGCGGCCCCAGCATTTT.

This chain's CDR3 is CASSQDRGLGQPQHF. Here the CDR3 DNA reads TGTGCCAGCAGTCAAGACAGGGGATTGGGTCAGCCCCAGCATTTT. V and J are TRBV5-5 and TRBJ1-5; 8 nucleotides match TRBD1. Germline CDR1 SGHKS, CDR2 YYEKEE (reference sequence). After removal of 5 bases from V and 6 bases from J, the junction contained 10 bases not matched to a gene. The CDR3 extends over 15 amino acids. Complete variable domain (other parts from reference TRBV5-5 and TRBJ1-5): DAGVTQSPTHLIKTRGQQVTLRCSPISGHKSVSWYQQVLGQGPQFIFQYYEKEERGRGNFPDRFSARQFPNYSSELNVNALLLGDSALYLCASSQDRGLGQPQHFGDGTRLSIL.

The rearrangement joins TRBV7-9 to TRBJ1-1; D call uncertain. Per germline, CDR1 SEHNR and CDR2 FQNEAQ (reference sequence). CDR3 length: 13 residues. V was pared by 1 base and J by 4 bases, with 7 bases between. The chain's CDR3 is CASSLGAGTEAFF. CDR3 DNA: TGTGCCAGCAGCTTAGGAGCGGGCACTGAAGCTTTCTTT.

The gene calls are TRBV19 and TRBJ1-4; D possibly corresponds to TRBD1 (5 bases). Germline V gene lookup returns CDR1 LNHDA and CDR2 SQIVND (reference sequence). Trimming removed 3 bases from V and 0 bases from J, with 8 bases in between. This CDR3 is built from 15 residues. This CDR3 is CASSIGGATNEKLFF. The CDR3 region has the DNA TGTGCCAGTAGTATCGGGGGAGCAACTAATGAAAAACTGTTTTTT.

This chain joins TRBV3-1 (or the pseudogene TRBV3-2) and TRBJ2-7, with D perhaps matching TRBD1 (5 bases). The V end lost 1 base, the J end lost 5 bases, and 21 bases lay between the germline ends. This CDR3 has 17 residues. Germline V gene data show CDR1 as LGHDT and CDR2 as YNNKEL (reference sequence). The CDR3 is CASSQGVGMAGWDEQYV. In DNA form, the CDR3 reads TGTGCCAGCAGCCAAGGAGTGGGCATGGCAGGGTGGGACGAGCAGTACGTC.

This clone was detected a few times. The V and J genes are TRBV24-1 and TRBJ2-1; 10 nucleotides match TRBD1. The germline V gene has CDR1 KGHDR and CDR2 SFDVKD. CDR3 length equals 14 residues. V lost 7 bases and J lost 10; bases outside the gene matches: 9. Here the CDR3 DNA reads TGTGCCACCAGGGGGGGGACAGGGGTGAGGGAGCAGTTCTTC. Translation gives CATRGGTGVREQFF.

The rearrangement links TRBV11-2 to TRBJ1-2, with D hard to call. CDR3 length equals 15 residues. Germline CDR1 reads SGHAT; CDR2 reads FQNNGV. V gave up 6 bases and J gave up 2 bases, with 16 bases separating them. The CDR3 here is CASRSPRRVNYGYTF. The CDR3 region has the DNA TGTGCCAGCAGATCACCCCGGCGGGTAAACTATGGCTACACCTTC.

The genes are TRBV7-9 and TRBJ2-1; TRBD2 matches at 10 bases. CDR3 length equals 16 residues. Trimming took 1 base from V and 3 from J; bases not matched to a gene: 3. Germline lookup yields CDR1 SEHNR and CDR2 FQNEAQ (reference sequence). CDR3 coding DNA: TGTGCCAGCAGCTTAGACCTAGCGGGGGACTACAATGAGCAGTTCTTC. Protein product: CASSLDLAGDYNEQFF. Complete variable domain (other parts from reference TRBV7-9 and TRBJ2-1): DTGVSQNPRHKITKRGQNVTFRCDPISEHNRLYWYRQTLGQGPEFLTYFQNEAQLEKSRLLSDRFSAERPKGSFSTLEIQRTEQGDSAMYLCASSLDLAGDYNEQFFGPGTRLTVL.

This clone was counted a few times. The chain has TRBV2 and TRBJ2-1; D might be TRBD2 (5 bases). Germline CDR1 and CDR2: SNHLY and FYNNEI. V was shortened by 7 bases and J by 8 bases, with 15 bases between the two germline ends. The CDR3 has 13 residues. The CDR3 reads CASIWTEEDEQFF. In nucleotides, the CDR3 is TGTGCCAGCATTTGGACGGAGGAGGATGAGCAGTTCTTC.

The chain combines TRBV6-9 with TRBJ1-2, with D unclear. This CDR3 spans 13 amino acids. V lost 3 bases to trimming and J lost 0 bases, with 5 bases between them. CDR1 and CDR2 (germline): MNHGY, SVAAGI. CDR3 region: CASSYGTNYGYTF. CDR3 sequence (DNA): TGTGCCAGCAGTTACGGTACTAACTATGGCTACACCTTC.

The V call is TRBV3-1 (or the pseudogene TRBV3-2), the J call TRBJ1-1, with TRBD1 as a possible D gene (6 bases). This CDR3 has 13 amino acids. V dropped 1 base and J dropped 11 bases, with 14 bases sitting between them. Germline assignment: CDR1 LGHDT and CDR2 YNNKEL (reference sequence). The CDR3 DNA is TGTGCCAGCAGCCAAGCCTTAAGACAGGATGCTTTCTTT. Amino acids: CASSQALRQDAFF.

The rearrangement uses TRBV6-5 and TRBJ2-1; no reliable D call. The germline V gene has CDR1 MNHEY and CDR2 SVGAGI. Trimming shortened V by 6 bases and J by 0 bases, and 6 bases separated the two germline ends. This CDR3 is built from 13 residues. The CDR3: CASSSGSYNEQFF. CDR3 coding DNA: TGTGCCAGCAGCTCGGGCTCCTACAATGAGCAGTTCTTC.

This chain connects TRBV28 to TRBJ1-3; no clear D gene. Germline CDR1 MDHEN, CDR2 SYDVKM. The CDR3 runs to 14 residues. V was cut by 1 base and J by 4 bases, with 8 bases left in between. CDR3 in amino acids: CASSLSGTGNTIYF. CDR3 DNA sequence: TGTGCCAGCAGTTTATCCGGTACCGGAAACACCATATATTTT.

The gene calls are TRBV11-1 and TRBJ1-3; D gene uncertain. Germline lookup yields CDR1 SGHAT and CDR2 FQDESV (reference sequence). CDR3 length: 14 amino acids. V dropped 5 bases and J dropped 1 base, with 9 bases sitting between them. The CDR3 reads CASSLQTSGNTIYF. The CDR3 bases are TGTGCCAGCAGCCTACAGACGTCTGGAAACACCATATATTTT.